This entry concerns a single T cell receptor (beta chain). Being one base from a much bigger clone, this may be a read error. The data were obtained in a study of identical twins. Each CDR3 protein is one row after TCRdb ran MiXCR on the 5' RACE reads. Here the sample spans around 1.7 million distinct CDR3 sequences, less than 35% being singletons. The V gene's germline CDR1 is MGHRA and CDR2 YSYEKL. This CDR3 has 17 residues. V dropped 1 base and J dropped 4 bases, with 19 bases sitting between them. The TCR originated in a newborn girl in good health. The chain couples TRBV4-1 to TRBJ1-2, with D possibly matching TRBD1 (6 bases). The specimen was cord blood. The DNA of the CDR3 is TGCGCCAGCAGCCAAGGGCCTACAGGGACTTCTACCTATGGCTACACCTTC. This encodes CASSQGPTGTSTYGYTF.